This T cell receptor beta chain came from a study of cytomegalovirus exposure and HLA in healthy donors. General observations from the study: The study listed roughly 160 cytomegalovirus-associated TCR beta chains. Presence/absence analyses treated sequencing depth as roughly uniform across donors.

As for this clone: Its cognate antigen is unknown.

Both 60 Vbeta primers and 13 Jbeta primers went into the PCR. Assay used: immunoSEQ multiplex PCR; TCRdb lists only in-frame clones, some missing. The data contain 200,000 to 250,000 clones, 60% to 80% of them seen just once; the ten biggest clones take up less than 2%. The origin of this receptor is a woman in her 30s in good health and CMV-seronegative. The material sequenced was PBMCs.

The CDR3 loop reads CASEVDRLYF. The DNA for the CDR3 is TGTGCCAGCGAGGTTGACAGGTTGTACTTC. The V gene is TRBV6-5, the J gene TRBJ2-7, with a possible D match to TRBD1 (6 bases). CDR3 length: 10 amino acids. The germline V gene has CDR1 MNHEY and CDR2 SVGAGI. The germline V and J ends were trimmed by 8 bases and 12 bases, with 14 bases remaining between them.